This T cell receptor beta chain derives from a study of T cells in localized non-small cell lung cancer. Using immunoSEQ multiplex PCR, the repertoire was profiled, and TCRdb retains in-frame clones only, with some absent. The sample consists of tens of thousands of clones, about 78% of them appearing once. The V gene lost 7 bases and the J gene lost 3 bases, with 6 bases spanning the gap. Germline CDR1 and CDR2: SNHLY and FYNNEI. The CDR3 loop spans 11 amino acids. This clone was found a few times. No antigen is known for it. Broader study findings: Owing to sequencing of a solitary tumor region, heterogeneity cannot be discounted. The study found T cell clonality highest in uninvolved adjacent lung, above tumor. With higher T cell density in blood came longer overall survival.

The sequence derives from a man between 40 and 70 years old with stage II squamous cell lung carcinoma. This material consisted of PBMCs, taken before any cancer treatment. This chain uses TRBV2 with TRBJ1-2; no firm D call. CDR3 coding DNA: TGTGCCAGCACCCCTGACTATGGCTACACCTTC. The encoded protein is CASTPDYGYTF.